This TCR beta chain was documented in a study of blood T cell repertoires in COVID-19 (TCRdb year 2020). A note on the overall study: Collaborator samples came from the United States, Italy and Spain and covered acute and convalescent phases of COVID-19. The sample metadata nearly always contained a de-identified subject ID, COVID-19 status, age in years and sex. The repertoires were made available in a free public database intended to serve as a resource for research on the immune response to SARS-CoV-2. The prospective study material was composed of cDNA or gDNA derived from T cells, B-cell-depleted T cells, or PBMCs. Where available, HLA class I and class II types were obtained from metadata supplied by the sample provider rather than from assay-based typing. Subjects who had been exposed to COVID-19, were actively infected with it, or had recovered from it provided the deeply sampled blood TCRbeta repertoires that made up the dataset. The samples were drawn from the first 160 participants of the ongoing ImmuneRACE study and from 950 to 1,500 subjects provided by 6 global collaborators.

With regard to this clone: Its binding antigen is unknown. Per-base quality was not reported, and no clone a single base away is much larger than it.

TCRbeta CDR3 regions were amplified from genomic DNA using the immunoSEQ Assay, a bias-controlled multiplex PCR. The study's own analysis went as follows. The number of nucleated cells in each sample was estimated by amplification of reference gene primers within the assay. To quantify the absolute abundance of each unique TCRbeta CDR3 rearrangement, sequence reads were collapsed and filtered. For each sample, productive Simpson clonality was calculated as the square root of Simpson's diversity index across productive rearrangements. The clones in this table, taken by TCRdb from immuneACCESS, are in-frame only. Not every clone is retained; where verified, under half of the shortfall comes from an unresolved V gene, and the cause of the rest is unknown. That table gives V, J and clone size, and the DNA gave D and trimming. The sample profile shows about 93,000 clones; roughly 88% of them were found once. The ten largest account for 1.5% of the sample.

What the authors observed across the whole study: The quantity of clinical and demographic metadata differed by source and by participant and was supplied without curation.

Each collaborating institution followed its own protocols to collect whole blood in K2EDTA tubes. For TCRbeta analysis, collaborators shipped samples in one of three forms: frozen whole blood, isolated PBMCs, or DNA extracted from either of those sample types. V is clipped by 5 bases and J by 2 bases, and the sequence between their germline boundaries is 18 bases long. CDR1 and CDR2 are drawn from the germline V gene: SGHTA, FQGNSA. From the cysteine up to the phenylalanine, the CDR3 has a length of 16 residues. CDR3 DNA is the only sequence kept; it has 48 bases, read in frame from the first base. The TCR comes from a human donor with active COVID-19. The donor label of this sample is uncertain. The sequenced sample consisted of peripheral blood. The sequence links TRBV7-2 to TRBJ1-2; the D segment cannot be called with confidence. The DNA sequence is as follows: TGTGCCAGCAGCCCCCTATTACAGATTTACAACTATGGCTACACCTTC. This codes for CASSPLLQIYNYGYTF.